These 26 T cell receptor beta chains share one sample of origin, sequenced in a study of Ad26.COV2.S vaccination and SARS-CoV-2 variants. Here immunoSEQ multiplex PCR was the method, and the copy in TCRdb shows in-frame clones only, minus some. The sample holds 300,000 to 400,000 clones; roughly nine tenths are singletons and the top ten take around 5.5%. As to treatment: roughly 19 received Ad26.COV2.S at low or high dose, single or two shots; about 5 received placebo; per-sample allocation not given. Sampling was done on day 63 after the first vaccine or placebo injection. The source was peripheral blood, collected in a trial of Ad26.COV2.S vaccine versus placebo. The source of these receptors is a person aged 18-60 years who received the Ad26.COV2.S COVID-19 vaccine or a placebo.

V and J are TRBV25-1 and TRBJ1-6; 7 bases match TRBD1. Germline V gene lookup returns CDR1 MGHDK and CDR2 SYGVNS. With V trimmed by 2 bases and J by 9 bases, 4 bases remained unmatched. The CDR3 sequence is 14 residues long. The CDR3 coding sequence is TGTGCCAGCAGTGAAGGGGACAGTTTTTCACCCCTCCACTTT. Translated: CASSEGDSFSPLHF.

The chain is built from TRBV27 and TRBJ1-5; the D gene is possibly TRBD1 (6 bases). Germline CDR1 MNHEY, CDR2 SMNVEV (reference sequence). The CDR3 extends over 16 amino acids. V was clipped by 7 bases and J by 5 bases, with 21 bases between them. The chain's CDR3 is CASKDLQGMRDQPQHF. As DNA, the CDR3 is TGTGCCAGCAAGGACCTACAGGGAATGAGGGATCAGCCCCAGCATTTT.

The chain joins TRBV7-9 to TRBJ1-2; D remains ambiguous. The CDR3 extends over 16 amino acids. The V and J ends lost 1 base and 2 bases respectively, with 14 bases between them. Germline-derived CDR1 and CDR2 are SEHNR and FQNEAQ (reference sequence). In DNA, the CDR3 is TGTGCCAGCAGCTTAGTTCCCACGTACATAAACTATGGCTACACCTTC. Its translation: CASSLVPTYINYGYTF. Looking up the rest from reference TRBV7-9 and TRBJ1-2 gives the full variable domain: DTGVSQNPRHKITKRGQNVTFRCDPISEHNRLYWYRQTLGQGPEFLTYFQNEAQLEKSRLLSDRFSAERPKGSFSTLEIQRTEQGDSAMYLCASSLVPTYINYGYTFGSGTRLTVV.

As DNA, the CDR3 is TGTGCCAGCAGCTCCCGGGAGACAGGGCTGGACTACAATGAGCAGTTCTTC. Translating it yields CASSSRETGLDYNEQFF. The chain is built from TRBV11-3 and TRBJ2-1, with a possible D match to TRBD1 (7 bases). Looked up from germline, CDR1 is SGHNT and CDR2 is YENEEA. Trimming left V 4 bases short and J 3 bases short, with 19 bases between. The length of the CDR3 is 17 residues.

This chain uses TRBV28 with TRBJ2-4; D is unclear. V was clipped by 5 bases and J by 0 bases, with 14 bases between them. Germline CDR1 is MDHEN and CDR2 is SYDVKM. The CDR3 runs 16 residues. The CDR3 spells CASSPSKKPAKNIQYF. CDR3 nucleotides: TGTGCCAGCAGTCCAAGTAAGAAGCCAGCCAAAAACATTCAGTACTTC.

The rearrangement links TRBV4-1 to TRBJ1-4, with D maybe TRBD1 (6 bases). The ends were cut back, 2 bases at V and 8 bases at J, with 15 bases in the middle. The CDR3 contains 15 residues. CDR1 is MGHRA, CDR2 YSYEKL, per germline. The CDR3 DNA reads TGCGCCAGCAGCCAAAGTGGCGGGGGCTACGAAAAACTGTTTTTT. Amino acid sequence: CASSQSGGGYEKLFF.

The chain links TRBV30 to TRBJ2-5; D not certain. The germline V and J ends were trimmed by 1 base and 7 bases, with 10 bases remaining between them. CDR1 and CDR2 (germline): GTSNPN, SVGIG (reference sequence). The CDR3 sequence is 12 residues long. CDR3 bases: TGTGCCTGGAGTGCACTTACCGGGACCCAGTACTTC. As protein: CAWSALTGTQYF. Supplemented by reference TRBV30 and TRBJ2-5, the full variable domain reads SQTIHQWPATLVQPVGSPLSLECTVEGTSNPNLYWYRQAAGRGLQLLFYSVGIGQISSEVPQNLSASRPQDRQFILSSKKLLLSDSGFYLCAWSALTGTQYFGPGTRLLVL.

This sequence joins TRBV6-6 and TRBJ1-2, with a possible D match to TRBD1 (5 bases). CDR1 is MNHNY, CDR2 SVGAGI, per germline (reference sequence). This CDR3 is 16 amino acids long. The germline V and J ends were trimmed by 0 bases and 1 base, with 12 bases remaining between them. The chain's CDR3 is CASSYSRARVNYGYTF. The CDR3, as DNA: TGTGCCAGCAGTTACTCCAGGGCCCGTGTTAACTATGGCTACACCTTC.

The rearrangement links TRBV11-3 to TRBJ2-1; perhaps D is TRBD1 or TRBD2 (5 bases each). Between the trimmed V and J ends, which lost 1 base and 3 bases, there was a span of 16 bases. This CDR3 region has 17 residues. The germline V gene encodes CDR1 SGHNT and CDR2 YENEEA. This chain's CDR3 is CASSLGGPLPSYNEQFF. The CDR3 coding sequence is TGTGCCAGCAGCTTAGGGGGACCCCTCCCGAGCTACAATGAGCAGTTCTTC.

This chain links TRBV19 with TRBJ1-2; 12 bases map to TRBD1. With V trimmed by 4 bases and J by 6 bases, 6 bases remained unmatched. The V gene's germline CDR1 is LNHDA and CDR2 SQIVND (reference sequence). The CDR3 is 15 amino acids. This chain's CDR3 is CASSRGQGAFDGYTF. CDR3 in DNA: TGTGCCAGTAGTAGGGGACAGGGGGCTTTTGATGGCTACACCTTC.

V usage is TRBV6-6 and J usage is TRBJ1-1; 8 bases match TRBD1. After removal of 5 bases from V and 3 bases from J, the junction contained 17 bases not matched to a gene. Germline CDR1 reads MNHNY; CDR2 reads SVGAGI (reference sequence). The CDR3 spans 18 residues. The CDR3 nucleotides read TGTGCCAGCAGTCCCATCGCGACAGGGGATGGTTGGGACACTGAAGCTTTCTTT. This sequence encodes CASSPIATGDGWDTEAFF.

This clone was observed a handful of times. The chain links TRBV18 to TRBJ1-6; 7 bases align to TRBD1. Germline trimming cut 2 bases from V and 7 bases from J; bases unmatched to any gene: 11. This CDR3 spans 17 amino acids. Germline V gene sequence: CDR1 KGHSH, CDR2 LQKENI. The CDR3 region is CASSPGTARGKNSPLHF. CDR3 sequence (DNA): TGTGCCAGCTCACCAGGGACAGCCAGAGGTAAAAATTCACCCCTCCACTTT. Full variable domain (outside the CDR3, taken from reference TRBV18 and TRBJ1-6): NAGVMQNPRHLVRRRGQEARLRCSPMKGHSHVYWYRQLPEEGLKFMVYLQKENIIDESGMPKERFSAEFPKEGPSILRIQQVVRGDSAAYFCASSPGTARGKNSPLHFGNGTRLTVT.

In its sample, this clone was seen a few times. V and J are TRBV7-9 and TRBJ1-2; 7 bases fit TRBD1. The CDR3 runs to 17 residues. The germline gives CDR1 SEHNR, CDR2 FQNEAQ (reference sequence). V was pared by 7 bases and J by 4 bases, with 18 bases of the junction left unmatched. CDR3 coding DNA: TGTGCCAGCATCGCCGGGACAGCAAGGTCCCCCATCTATGGCTACACCTTC. Its protein is CASIAGTARSPIYGYTF.

In its sample, this clone was seen once. The chain employs TRBV9 and TRBJ1-2; tentatively, D is TRBD1 (6 bases). In germline, CDR1 is SGDLS, CDR2 YYNGEE. The CDR3 consists of 15 residues. Trimming stripped 3 bases from V and 4 bases from J, with 16 bases between. DNA of the CDR3: TGTGCCAGCAGCGGTCGACAGGTATCGATCTATGGCTACACCTTC. Translating it yields CASSGRQVSIYGYTF.

This clone has only a few counts. V is TRBV4-2 and J is TRBJ1-1; TRBD1 is a possible D gene (5 bases). Trimming pared 4 bases from V and 4 bases from J, leaving 13 bases between. Germline V gives CDR1 LGHNA, CDR2 YNFKEQ. The CDR3 consists of 14 residues. The CDR3 nucleotides are TGTGCCAGCAGCCCCTTAGGGGATGGCACTGAAGCTTTCTTT. As protein: CASSPLGDGTEAFF.

The rearrangement uses TRBV30 and TRBJ1-6; 12 nucleotides match TRBD1. Germline assignment: CDR1 GTSNPN and CDR2 SVGIG (reference sequence). The ends lost 6 bases at V and 13 bases at J; junction bases unmatched: 16. The CDR3 extends over 16 amino acids. CDR3 nucleotide sequence: TGTGCCTGCAACGCCAGGGACAGGGGGCCTAAGATCCCCCTCCACTTT. This codes for CACNARDRGPKIPLHF.

This clone was found once. J is TRBJ2-5 and V is TRBV12-3 or TRBV12-4; maybe TRBD1 (7 bases). This CDR3 contains 13 residues. Trimming removed 6 bases from V and 5 bases from J, with 13 bases in between. Here the CDR3 DNA reads TGTGCCAGCAGCTACAGGGGACTGGAGACCCAGTACTTC. Translating it yields CASSYRGLETQYF.

The chain employs TRBV7-9 and TRBJ1-4; no clear D gene. Between the trimmed V and J ends, which lost 2 bases and 6 bases, there was a span of 7 bases. The germline gives CDR1 SEHNR, CDR2 FQNEAQ (reference sequence). CDR3 size: 13 residues. The CDR3, as DNA: TGTGCCAGCAGCTTAAAGCTTGATGAAAAACTGTTTTTT. Encoded protein: CASSLKLDEKLFF.

Concerning this clone: At the DNA level, this CDR3 is encoded by other sequences in the same sample as well. The rearrangement uses TRBV5-1 and TRBJ2-5; TRBD2 might be the D (6 bases). Germline V gives CDR1 SGHRS, CDR2 YFSETQ. Trimming shortened V by 0 bases and J by 2 bases, and 8 bases separated the two germline ends. The CDR3 length is 14 residues. This chain's CDR3 is CASSLGGTQETQYF. CDR3 nucleotide sequence: TGCGCCAGCAGCTTGGGTGGGACTCAAGAGACCCAGTACTTC.

The chain has TRBV27 and TRBJ2-2; D possibly matches TRBD1 or TRBD2 (6 bases each). This CDR3 region has 14 residues. V lost 3 bases and J lost 3, with 8 bases in between. Germline V gene lookup returns CDR1 MNHEY and CDR2 SMNVEV (reference sequence). CDR3 loop: CASSLGGYTGELFF. DNA of the CDR3: TGTGCCAGCAGTTTGGGGGGCTACACCGGGGAGCTGTTTTTT.

V usage is TRBV25-1 and J usage is TRBJ1-1; 8 nucleotides align to TRBD1. CDR3 length: 16 residues. Germline V gene lookup returns CDR1 MGHDK and CDR2 SYGVNS. V was pared by 3 bases and J by 7 bases, with 13 bases of the junction left unmatched. DNA for the CDR3: TGTGCCAGCAGTGAGGGCGACAGGGGAGGAGAGGGTGAAGCTTTCTTT. Protein: CASSEGDRGGEGEAFF.

This rearrangement joins TRBV11-3 to TRBJ2-1, with D unresolved. Trimming took off 2 bases at V and 7 bases at J, with 6 bases between the two ends. Per germline, CDR1 SGHNT and CDR2 YENEEA. The CDR3 runs to 12 residues. The CDR3 DNA reads as TGTGCCAGCAGCTTATCGGCTAATGAGCAGTTCTTC. Its translation: CASSLSANEQFF. The full variable domain, in which reference TRBV11-3 and TRBJ2-1 provide the parts outside the CDR3, is EAGVVQSPRYKIIEKKQPVAFWCNPISGHNTLYWYLQNLGQGPELLIRYENEEAVDDSQLPKDRFSAERLKGVDSTLKIQPAELGDSAVYLCASSLSANEQFFGPGTRLTVL.

The V gene is TRBV5-4, the J gene TRBJ1-1; D unresolved. The CDR3 covers 15 residues. Trimming removed 0 bases from V and 1 base from J, with 10 bases in between. Germline V lookup: CDR1 SGHNT, CDR2 YYREEE (reference sequence). The CDR3 here is CASSLVGDSNTEAFF. In DNA, the CDR3 is TGTGCCAGCAGCTTGGTGGGTGACTCGAACACTGAAGCTTTCTTT.

The chain combines TRBV30 with TRBJ2-6; a weak D match, TRBD1 (7 bases). Germline loops: CDR1 GTSNPN, CDR2 SVGIG (reference sequence). The CDR3 has 16 residues. The V end was cut by 5 bases, the J end by 0 bases, with 14 bases between. The CDR3, as DNA: TGTGCCTGGGCGGGACAGCCTCACTCTGGGGCCAACGTCCTGACTTTC. It codes for CAWAGQPHSGANVLTF. The full variable domain, its missing parts supplied by reference TRBV30 and TRBJ2-6, is SQTIHQWPATLVQPVGSPLSLECTVEGTSNPNLYWYRQAAGRGLQLLFYSVGIGQISSEVPQNLSASRPQDRQFILSSKKLLLSDSGFYLCAWAGQPHSGANVLTFGAGSRLTVL.

This chain connects TRBV4-1 to TRBJ1-2; 9 bases fit TRBD1. Germline V gene sequence: CDR1 MGHRA, CDR2 YSYEKL. The junction had 7 bases not matched to a gene; V was cut back by 3 bases and J by 8 bases. The CDR3 loop spans 14 amino acids. The DNA of the CDR3 is TGCGCCAGCAGCCACCCGGGACAGGGTTACGGCTACACCTTC. As protein: CASSHPGQGYGYTF.

This clone was detected once. J is TRBJ2-4 and V is TRBV19; TRBD1 aligns across 7 bases. Looked up from germline, CDR1 is LNHDA and CDR2 is SQIVND (reference sequence). CDR3 size: 14 residues. The trim removed 6 bases at V and 5 bases at J, leaving 7 bases unmatched. CDR3 in amino acids: CASSTGQIENIQYF. In DNA form, the CDR3 reads TGTGCCAGTAGCACGGGACAGATTGAAAACATTCAGTACTTC.